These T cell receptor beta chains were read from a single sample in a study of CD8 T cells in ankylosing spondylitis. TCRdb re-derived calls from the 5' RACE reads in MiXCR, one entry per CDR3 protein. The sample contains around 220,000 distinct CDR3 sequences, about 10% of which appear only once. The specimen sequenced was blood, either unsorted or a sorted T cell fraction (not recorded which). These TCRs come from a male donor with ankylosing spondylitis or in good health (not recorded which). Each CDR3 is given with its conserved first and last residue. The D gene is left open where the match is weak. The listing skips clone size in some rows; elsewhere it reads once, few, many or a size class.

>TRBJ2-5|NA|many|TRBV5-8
TGTGCCAGCAGCTTGAGGGGGGAGTGGGAGACCCAGTACTTC
CASSLRGEWETQYF
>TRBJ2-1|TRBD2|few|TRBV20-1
TGCAGTGCTCATAGCGGGGGGGCGTACTACAATGAGCAGTTCTTC
CSAHSGGAYYNEQFF
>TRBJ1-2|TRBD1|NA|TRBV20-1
TGCAGTGCTCGCATACCCGGGACAGGGGATGGCTACACCTTC
CSARIPGTGDGYTF
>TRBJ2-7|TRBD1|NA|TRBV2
TGTGCCAGCAGACCCAGCCTGACAGGGTGGGAGCAGTACTTC
CASRPSLTGWEQYF
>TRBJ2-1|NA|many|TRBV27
TGTGCCAGCGGGCGGGACAACTACAATGAGCAGTTCTTC
CASGRDNYNEQFF
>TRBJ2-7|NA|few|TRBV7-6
TGTGCCAGCAGCTTAGAGGCCCAAGGCTCCTACGAGCAGTACTTC
CASSLEAQGSYEQYF
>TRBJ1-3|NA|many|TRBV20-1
TGCAGTGCTGCCGCCCCAGGGGCTGGAAACACCATATATTTT
CSAAAPGAGNTIYF
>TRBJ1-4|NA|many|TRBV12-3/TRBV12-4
TGTGCCAGCAGTTCTCTCCCGGGTGAAAAACTGTTTTTT
CASSSLPGEKLFF
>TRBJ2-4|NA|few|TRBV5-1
TGCGCCAGCAGCTCGGGCGGGATGGCCAAAAACATTCAGTACTTC
CASSSGGMAKNIQYF
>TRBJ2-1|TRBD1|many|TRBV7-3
TGTGCCAGCAGCTTAACGGGGGACAGCTCCTACAATGAGCAGTTCTTC
CASSLTGDSSYNEQFF
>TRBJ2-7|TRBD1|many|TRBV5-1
TGCGCCAGCAGACCAGAGACAGGGAACGAGCAGTACTTC
CASRPETGNEQYF
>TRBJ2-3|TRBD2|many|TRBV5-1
TGCGCCAGCAGCTTGGTAGCGGGGGGATACACAGATACGCAGTATTTT
CASSLVAGGYTDTQYF
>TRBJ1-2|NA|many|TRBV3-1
TGTGCCAGCAGCCAAGGTGGGAATGGCTACACCTTC
CASSQGGNGYTF
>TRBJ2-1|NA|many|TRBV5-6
TGTGCCAGCAGCTTGCCAGTCTCCTACAATGAGCAGTTCTTC
CASSLPVSYNEQFF
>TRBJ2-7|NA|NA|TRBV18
TGTGCCAGCTCATCATGGGGAGTGGACGAGCAGTACTTC
CASSSWGVDEQYF
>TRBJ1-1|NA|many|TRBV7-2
TGTGCCAGCAGCTTAGAGGACAGCTCAAGCACTGAAGCTTTCTTT
CASSLEDSSSTEAFF